Detailed here is one T cell receptor (beta chain). Its matching antigen is unknown. These data originate in a study of graft-versus-host responses after intestinal transplantation. V shed 6 bases and J 3 bases; nucleotides not matched to a gene: 14. CDR1 is ENHRY and CDR2 is SYGVKD in the germline V gene. The CDR3 spans 17 residues. The repertoire was sequenced with immunoSEQ multiplex PCR; TCRdb's copy has only in-frame clones and lacks some. Of 88,000 or so clones in the sample, 90% were seen once. The sample was unstimulated CD4+ T cells sorted from spleen or lymph node cells, taken before intestinal transplant. The TCR sequence derives from a human donor who received an intestinal transplant. This chain connects TRBV10-3 to TRBJ1-5, with 7 bases identical to TRBD1. CDR3 sequence: CAISHPPQGVSNQPQHF. The CDR3 DNA reads as TGTGCCATCAGCCACCCCCCCCAGGGGGTGTCCAATCAGCCCCAGCATTTT.